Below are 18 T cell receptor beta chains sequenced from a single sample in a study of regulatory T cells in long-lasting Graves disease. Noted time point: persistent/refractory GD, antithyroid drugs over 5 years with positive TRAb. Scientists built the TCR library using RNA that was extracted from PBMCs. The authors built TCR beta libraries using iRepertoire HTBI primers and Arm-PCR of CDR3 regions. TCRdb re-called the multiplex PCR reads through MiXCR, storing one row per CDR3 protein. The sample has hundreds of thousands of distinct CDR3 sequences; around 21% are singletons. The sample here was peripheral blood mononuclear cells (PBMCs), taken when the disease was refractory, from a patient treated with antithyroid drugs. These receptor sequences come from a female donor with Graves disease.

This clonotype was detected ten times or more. CDR3 sequence reads: CASSLQGEQPQHF. The CDR3 DNA reads TGTGCCAGCAGTCTACAGGGGGAGCAGCCCCAGCATTTT. The genes are TRBV27 and TRBJ1-5; 8 nucleotides line up with TRBD1. The CDR3 runs to 13 residues. Germline lookup yields CDR1 MNHEY and CDR2 SMNVEV (reference sequence). Trimming took 5 bases from V and 7 from J; bases not matched to a gene: 4.

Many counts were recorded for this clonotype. The CDR3 protein is CASSLEGNLKNTEAFF. DNA for the CDR3: TGTGCCAGCAGCTTAGAAGGGAACCTGAAGAACACTGAAGCTTTCTTT. The chain has TRBV11-2 and TRBJ1-1, with no clear D. The CDR3 length is 16 residues. V dropped 0 bases and J dropped 1 base, with 12 bases sitting between them. The germline CDR1 and CDR2 sequences are SGHAT and FQNNGV.

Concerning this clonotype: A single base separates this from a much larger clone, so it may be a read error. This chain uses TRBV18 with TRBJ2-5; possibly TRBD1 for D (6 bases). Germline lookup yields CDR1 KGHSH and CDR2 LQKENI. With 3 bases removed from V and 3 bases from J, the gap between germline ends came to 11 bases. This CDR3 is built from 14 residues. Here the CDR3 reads CASSPGTNEETQYF. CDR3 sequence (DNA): TGTGCCAGCTCACCGGGGACAAACGAAGAGACCCAGTACTTC.

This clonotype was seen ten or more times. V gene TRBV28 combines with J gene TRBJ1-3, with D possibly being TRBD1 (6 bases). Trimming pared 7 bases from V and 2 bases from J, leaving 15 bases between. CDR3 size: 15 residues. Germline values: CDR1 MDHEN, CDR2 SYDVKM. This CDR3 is CASTLPAGAGNTIYF. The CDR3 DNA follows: TGTGCCAGCACCTTACCCGCAGGGGCTGGAAACACCATATATTTT.

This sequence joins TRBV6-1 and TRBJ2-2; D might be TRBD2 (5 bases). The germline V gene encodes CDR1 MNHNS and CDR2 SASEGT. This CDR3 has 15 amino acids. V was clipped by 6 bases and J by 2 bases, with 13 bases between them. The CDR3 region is CASSHLADNTGELFF. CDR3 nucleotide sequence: TGTGCCAGCAGCCATCTAGCCGATAACACCGGGGAGCTGTTTTTT.

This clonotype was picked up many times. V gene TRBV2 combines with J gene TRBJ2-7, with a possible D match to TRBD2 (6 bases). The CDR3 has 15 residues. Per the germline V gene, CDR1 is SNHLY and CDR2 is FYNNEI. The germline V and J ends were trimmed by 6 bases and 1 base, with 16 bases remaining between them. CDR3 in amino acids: CASRVPGSWSYEQYF. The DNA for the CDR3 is TGTGCCAGCAGGGTGCCCGGGAGTTGGTCCTACGAGCAGTACTTC.

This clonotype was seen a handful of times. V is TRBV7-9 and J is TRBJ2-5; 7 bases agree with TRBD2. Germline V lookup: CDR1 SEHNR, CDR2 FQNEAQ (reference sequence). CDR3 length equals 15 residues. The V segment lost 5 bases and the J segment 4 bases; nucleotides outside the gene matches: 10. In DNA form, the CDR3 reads TGTGCCAGCAGCGCGCTATGGGGGAGGGGAGAGACCCAGTACTTC. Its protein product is CASSALWGRGETQYF.

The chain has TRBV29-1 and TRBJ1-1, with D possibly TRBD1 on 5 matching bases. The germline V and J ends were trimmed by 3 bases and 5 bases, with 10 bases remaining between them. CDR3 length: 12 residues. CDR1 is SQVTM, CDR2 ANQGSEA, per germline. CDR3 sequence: CSVDSGGTEAFF. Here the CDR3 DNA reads TGCAGCGTTGATTCTGGGGGAACTGAAGCTTTCTTT.

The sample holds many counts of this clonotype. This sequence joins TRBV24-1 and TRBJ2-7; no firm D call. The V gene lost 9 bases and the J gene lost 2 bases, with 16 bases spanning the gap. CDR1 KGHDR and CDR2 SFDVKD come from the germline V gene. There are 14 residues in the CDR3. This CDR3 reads CATDIYASTYEQYF. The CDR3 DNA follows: TGTGCCACCGACATATATGCTTCAACCTACGAGCAGTACTTC.

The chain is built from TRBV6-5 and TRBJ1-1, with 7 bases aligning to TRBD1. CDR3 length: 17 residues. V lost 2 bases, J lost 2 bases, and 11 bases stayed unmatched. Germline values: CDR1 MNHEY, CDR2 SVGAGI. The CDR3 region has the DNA TGTGCCAGCAGTTACGACCTACGGACAGGACGAAACACTGAAGCTTTCTTT. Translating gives CASSYDLRTGRNTEAFF.

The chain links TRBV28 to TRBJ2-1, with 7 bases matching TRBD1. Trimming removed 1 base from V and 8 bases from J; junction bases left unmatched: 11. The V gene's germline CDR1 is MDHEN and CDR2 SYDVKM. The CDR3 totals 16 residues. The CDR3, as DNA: TGTGCCAGCAGTTTATCCCCCATCGGGACAGCCGATGAGCAGTTCTTC. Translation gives CASSLSPIGTADEQFF.

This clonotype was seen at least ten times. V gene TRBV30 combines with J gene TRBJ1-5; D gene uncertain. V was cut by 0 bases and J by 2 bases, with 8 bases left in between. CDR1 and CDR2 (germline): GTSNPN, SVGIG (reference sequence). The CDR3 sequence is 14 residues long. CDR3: CAWSVLGRNQPQHF. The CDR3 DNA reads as TGTGCCTGGAGTGTACTGGGTCGCAATCAGCCCCAGCATTTT.

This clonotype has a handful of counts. Here the CDR3 reads CASSLEGLAGAQETQYF. Here the CDR3 DNA reads TGCGCCAGCAGCTTGGAAGGACTAGCGGGGGCCCAAGAGACCCAGTACTTC. The chain joins TRBV5-1 to TRBJ2-5; 13 nucleotides line up with TRBD2. The CDR3 extends over 17 amino acids. V lost 0 bases to trimming and J lost 1 base; unmatched junction nucleotides: 3. Germline V CDR1 and CDR2: SGHRS, YFSETQ.

The CDR3 DNA sequence: TGTGCCTCCAGACGGATCCTAGGGCTGGCCGGGGAGCTGTTTTTT. Its translation: CASRRILGLAGELFF. The chain carries TRBV19 and TRBJ2-2, with D unclear. V gave up 11 bases and J gave up 6 bases, with 22 bases separating them. Germline V gene data show CDR1 as LNHDA and CDR2 as SQIVND (reference sequence). This CDR3 spans 15 amino acids.

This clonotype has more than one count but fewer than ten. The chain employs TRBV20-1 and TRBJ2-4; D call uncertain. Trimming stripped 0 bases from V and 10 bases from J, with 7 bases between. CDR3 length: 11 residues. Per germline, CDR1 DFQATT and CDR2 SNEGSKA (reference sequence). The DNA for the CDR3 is TGCAGTGCTAGAGAGGACCGTATTCAGTACTTC. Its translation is CSAREDRIQYF.

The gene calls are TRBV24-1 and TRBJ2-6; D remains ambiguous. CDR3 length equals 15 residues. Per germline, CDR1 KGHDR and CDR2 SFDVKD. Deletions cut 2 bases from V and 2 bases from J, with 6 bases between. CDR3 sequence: CATSDSMPGANVLTF. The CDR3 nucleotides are TGTGCCACCAGTGATTCCATGCCTGGGGCCAACGTCCTGACTTTC.

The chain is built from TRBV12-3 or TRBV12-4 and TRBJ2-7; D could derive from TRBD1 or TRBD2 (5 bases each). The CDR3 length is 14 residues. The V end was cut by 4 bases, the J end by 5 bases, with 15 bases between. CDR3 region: CASSSGTWGDEQYF. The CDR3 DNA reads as TGTGCCAGCAGTTCGGGGACCTGGGGCGACGAGCAGTACTTC.

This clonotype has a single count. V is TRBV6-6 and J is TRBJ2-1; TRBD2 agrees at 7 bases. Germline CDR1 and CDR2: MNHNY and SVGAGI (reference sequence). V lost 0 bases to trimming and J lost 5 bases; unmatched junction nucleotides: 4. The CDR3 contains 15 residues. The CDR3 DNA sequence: TGTGCCAGCAGTTACTCGCCGGGACTAAACAATGAGCAGTTCTTC. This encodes CASSYSPGLNNEQFF.